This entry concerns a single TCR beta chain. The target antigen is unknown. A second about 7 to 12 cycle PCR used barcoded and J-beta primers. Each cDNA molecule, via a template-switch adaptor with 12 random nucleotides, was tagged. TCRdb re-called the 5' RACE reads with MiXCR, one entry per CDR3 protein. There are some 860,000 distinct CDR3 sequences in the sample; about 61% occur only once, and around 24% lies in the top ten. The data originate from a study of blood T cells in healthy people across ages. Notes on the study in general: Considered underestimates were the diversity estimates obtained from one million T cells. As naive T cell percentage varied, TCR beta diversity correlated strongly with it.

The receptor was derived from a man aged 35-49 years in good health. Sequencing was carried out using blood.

In DNA form, the CDR3 reads TGTGCCATCAGTGAGTCTCAGGCGGAGACCCAGTACTTC. Translating it yields CAISESQAETQYF. The rearrangement uses TRBV10-3 and TRBJ2-5; D remains ambiguous. With 0 bases removed from V and 5 bases from J, the gap between germline ends came to 7 bases. The CDR3 has 13 residues. The germline gives CDR1 ENHRY, CDR2 SYGVKD.